The 27 T cell receptor beta chains in this list originate from one sample, sequenced in a study of regulatory dendritic cells for organ transplantation. Their target antigens are unknown. Produced via immunoSEQ multiplex PCR; TCRdb's table is partial and in-frame only. The sample consists of 12,000 or so clones, about 80% of them appearing once. Allogeneic regulatory or mature dendritic cells were co-cultured for 5 days with CFSE-labeled sorted T cells at 1:10. Sequencing used naive CD4+ T cells from blood cultured with regulatory dendritic cells. Stated subset: CD45RA+ naive T cells. These receptors all stem from a human donor in good health.

This clone was counted a few times. This sequence joins TRBV7-9 and TRBJ2-7; 15 nucleotides align to TRBD2. V was pared by 10 bases and J by 6 bases, with 10 bases of the junction left unmatched. Germline-derived CDR1 and CDR2 are SEHNR and FQNEAQ (reference sequence). There are 15 residues in the CDR3. CDR3 nucleotide sequence: TGTGCCACCGGGACTAGCGGGGGGCCAGGGCTCGAGCAGTACTTC. Translation: CATGTSGGPGLEQYF. Filled out from reference TRBV7-9 and TRBJ2-7, the complete variable domain reads DTGVSQNPRHKITKRGQNVTFRCDPISEHNRLYWYRQTLGQGPEFLTYFQNEAQLEKSRLLSDRFSAERPKGSFSTLEIQRTEQGDSAMYLCATGTSGGPGLEQYFGPGTRLTVT.

This sequence joins TRBV5-1 and TRBJ1-1; D remains ambiguous. CDR1 is SGHRS and CDR2 is YFSETQ in the germline V gene. Between the trimmed V and J ends, which lost 2 bases and 2 bases, there was a span of 7 bases. CDR3 length: 13 residues. The CDR3 here is CASSFTDNTEAFF. The CDR3 bases are TGCGCCAGCAGCTTTACAGATAACACTGAAGCTTTCTTT.

The chain couples TRBV5-6 to TRBJ1-2, with D perhaps matching TRBD1 (5 bases). The V end was cut by 5 bases, the J end by 0 bases, with 14 bases between. The CDR3 contains 15 residues. The germline CDR1 and CDR2 sequences are SGHDT and YYEEEE. The CDR3 is CASRWMETANYGYTF. CDR3 sequence (DNA): TGTGCCAGCAGGTGGATGGAGACAGCTAACTATGGCTACACCTTC.

This clone is classed as medium-sized. The DNA of the CDR3 is TGTGCCAGCAGCCATCAGGGAGGGAGCAATCAGCCCCAGCATTTT. This encodes CASSHQGGSNQPQHF. V is TRBV5-4 and J is TRBJ1-5; maybe TRBD1 (5 bases). Trimming shortened V by 4 bases and J by 1 base, and 12 bases separated the two germline ends. CDR1 SGHNT and CDR2 YYREEE come from the germline V gene (reference sequence). The CDR3 spans 15 residues.

The chain combines TRBV7-2 with TRBJ2-3; 14 bases agree with TRBD2. The CDR3 is 18 amino acids. Trimming removed 4 bases from V and 1 base from J; junction bases left unmatched: 7. Germline CDR1 and CDR2: SGHTA and FQGNSA. This CDR3 reads CASSSRLAGGPGTDTQYF. As DNA, the CDR3 is TGTGCCAGCAGCTCGAGACTAGCGGGGGGGCCGGGCACAGATACGCAGTATTTT.

The chain joins TRBV19 to TRBJ1-1; D is uncertain. This CDR3 is 12 amino acids long. V lost 6 bases to trimming and J lost 1 base, with 6 bases between them. In germline, CDR1 is LNHDA, CDR2 SQIVND (reference sequence). CDR3 protein: CASSRRNTEAFF. The CDR3 coding sequence is TGTGCCAGTAGCCGGAGGAACACTGAAGCTTTCTTT.

The rearrangement links TRBV5-1 to TRBJ2-5; 10 bases are a match to TRBD1. The CDR3 runs 15 residues. Unmatched junction bases numbered 10, after V lost 6 bases and J lost 5 bases. The germline V gene encodes CDR1 SGHRS and CDR2 YFSETQ. The DNA for the CDR3 is TGCGCCAGCAATCCGCGGGGACAGGGGTTGGAGACCCAGTACTTC. Translation gives CASNPRGQGLETQYF.

The chain couples TRBV4-1 to TRBJ1-2; weak D call: TRBD1 (6 bases). V lost 0 bases and J lost 10, with 18 bases in between. Germline CDR1 and CDR2: MGHRA and YSYEKL. This CDR3 comprises 15 residues. CDR3 protein: CASSQEGTGSDIYTF. In nucleotides, the CDR3 is TGCGCCAGCAGCCAAGAGGGTACAGGGTCAGATATCTACACCTTC.

This chain connects TRBV7-2 to TRBJ1-5; 12 bases align to TRBD1. The CDR3 has 15 amino acids. The V segment lost 5 bases and the J segment 7 bases; nucleotides outside the gene matches: 6. Germline V gives CDR1 SGHTA, CDR2 FQGNSA. In nucleotides, the CDR3 is TGTGCCAGCAGCCAAGGGACAGGGGGCTTCCAGCCCCAGCATTTT. Its protein product is CASSQGTGGFQPQHF.

This clone was picked up a small number of times. The chain joins TRBV5-4 to TRBJ2-7, with 13 bases lining up with TRBD2. The CDR3 has 16 residues. Germline-derived CDR1 and CDR2 are SGHNT and YYREEE (reference sequence). V dropped 3 bases and J dropped 6; count of bases not matched to a gene: 9. CDR3 amino acids: CASSSGTSGAWLEQYF. CDR3 sequence (DNA): TGTGCCAGCAGCTCCGGGACTAGCGGGGCCTGGCTCGAGCAGTACTTC. Variable domain in full (rest from reference TRBV5-4 and TRBJ2-7): ETGVTQSPTHLIKTRGQQVTLRCSSQSGHNTVSWYQQALGQGPQFIFQYYREEENGRGNFPPRFSGLQFPNYSSELNVNALELDDSALYLCASSSGTSGAWLEQYFGPGTRLTVT.

The chain has TRBV9 and TRBJ1-1; tentative D call: TRBD1 (6 bases). Germline-derived CDR1 and CDR2 are SGDLS and YYNGEE. The CDR3 is 14 amino acids. V lost 0 bases, J lost 6 bases, and 12 bases lay in between. CDR3 in amino acids: CASSVGQERAEAFF. In nucleotides, the CDR3 is TGTGCCAGCAGCGTAGGACAGGAAAGGGCTGAAGCTTTCTTT.

This clone was seen more than once but under ten times. This chain uses TRBV7-9 with TRBJ1-6, with D possibly TRBD1 on 6 matching bases. Between the trimmed V and J ends, which lost 5 bases and 6 bases, there was a span of 11 bases. The CDR3 is made up of 14 amino acids. Germline lookup yields CDR1 SEHNR and CDR2 FQNEAQ (reference sequence). The CDR3 DNA is TGTGCCAGCAGCCACGGACAGACTAATTCACCCCTCCACTTT. Its translation: CASSHGQTNSPLHF.

V and J are TRBV6-1 and TRBJ1-1; maybe TRBD1 (6 bases). The CDR3 runs 13 residues. Germline CDR1 MNHNS, CDR2 SASEGT. V was shortened by 6 bases and J by 6 bases, with 14 bases between the two germline ends. The CDR3: CASRDYRAPEAFF. CDR3 DNA: TGTGCCAGCAGGGATTACAGGGCTCCTGAAGCTTTCTTT.

This rearrangement joins TRBV4-1 to TRBJ1-5; no firm D call. V was clipped by 6 bases and J by 5 bases, with 11 bases between them. CDR1 is MGHRA and CDR2 is YSYEKL in the germline V gene. This CDR3 spans 13 amino acids. CDR3 in DNA: TGCGCCAGCAGTCCACAGTCGGATCAGCCCCAGCATTTT. Translated: CASSPQSDQPQHF.

The rearrangement uses TRBV6-5 and TRBJ1-2; D might be TRBD1 (6 bases). Germline CDR1 is MNHEY and CDR2 is SVGAGI. Trimming took 7 bases from V and 7 from J, leaving 16 bases between them. The CDR3 runs 13 residues. The chain's CDR3 is CASNPTGPFGYTF. As DNA, the CDR3 is TGTGCCAGCAACCCGACAGGCCCCTTTGGCTACACCTTC.

The V call is TRBV27, the J call TRBJ1-4; D gene uncertain. The V gene lost 4 bases and the J gene lost 4 bases, with 10 bases spanning the gap. The CDR3 has 14 amino acids. The germline CDR1 and CDR2 sequences are MNHEY and SMNVEV (reference sequence). The CDR3: CASSSGRVNEKLFF. CDR3 DNA: TGTGCCAGCAGTTCCGGGAGGGTTAATGAAAAACTGTTTTTT.

This clone has only a few counts. V gene TRBV2 combines with J gene TRBJ1-6; no definite D call. The V gene lost 6 bases and the J gene lost 7 bases, with 19 bases spanning the gap. The CDR3 has 16 residues. CDR1 is SNHLY, CDR2 FYNNEI, per germline. CDR3 DNA: TGTGCCAGCAGAGGTCTAGGGCGGGGAGCCAATTCACCCCTCCACTTT. Its translation is CASRGLGRGANSPLHF.

The rearrangement joins TRBV6-1 to TRBJ1-5, with D possibly being TRBD1 (5 bases). Per germline, CDR1 MNHNS and CDR2 SASEGT. The CDR3 is 16 residues long. The V and J ends lost 1 base and 3 bases respectively, with 13 bases between them. CDR3 coding DNA: TGTGCCAGCAGTGAAGGGTCAGCAGGACACAATCAGCCCCAGCATTTT. Translated: CASSEGSAGHNQPQHF.

This chain links TRBV5-1 with TRBJ2-5; 7 positions match TRBD1. The trim removed 5 bases at V and 5 bases at J, leaving 9 bases unmatched. CDR3 size: 14 residues. CDR1 and CDR2 from the germline V gene are SGHRS and YFSETQ. The CDR3 nucleotides are TGCGCCAGCAGTATCAACAGGGGCGGGGAGACCCAGTACTTC. Its protein product is CASSINRGGETQYF.

A word on this clone: Different DNA sequences within this sample yield the same CDR3. CDR3 in amino acids: CASSYLYEQYF. The CDR3 DNA is TGTGCCAGCAGTTACCTATACGAGCAGTACTTC. The chain couples TRBV6-6 to TRBJ2-7; D not certain. Germline V gene data show CDR1 as MNHNY and CDR2 as SVGAGI (reference sequence). There are 11 residues in the CDR3. Between the trimmed V and J ends, which lost 2 bases and 4 bases, there was a span of 3 bases.

This clone was recorded only once. The chain employs TRBV28 and TRBJ2-4; D unresolved. The V gene's germline CDR1 is MDHEN and CDR2 SYDVKM. This CDR3 contains 13 residues. V was cut by 10 bases and J by 1 base, with 11 bases left in between. This CDR3 reads CATSIVAKNIQYF. CDR3 nucleotides: TGTGCCACCTCTATCGTCGCCAAAAACATTCAGTACTTC.

The chain employs TRBV19 and TRBJ1-6, with D perhaps TRBD1 (5 bases). The CDR3 consists of 15 residues. V was trimmed by 3 bases and J by 7 bases, leaving 13 bases between them. CDR1 LNHDA and CDR2 SQIVND come from the germline V gene (reference sequence). This CDR3 is CASSMGRVNNSPLHF. The CDR3 nucleotides read TGTGCCAGTAGTATGGGCAGGGTGAACAATTCACCCCTCCACTTT.

The chain combines TRBV19 with TRBJ1-2, with TRBD1 as a possible D gene (5 bases). Germline CDR1 reads LNHDA; CDR2 reads SQIVND (reference sequence). V lost 3 bases, J lost 10 bases, and 12 bases lay in between. CDR3 length: 12 residues. This chain's CDR3 is CASSMDQGAYTF. The DNA of the CDR3 is TGTGCCAGTAGTATGGACCAGGGTGCCTACACCTTC.

This clone appeared a few times. V and J are TRBV6-1 and TRBJ1-6; 7 nucleotides line up with TRBD1. Germline V gene data show CDR1 as MNHNS and CDR2 as SASEGT. The CDR3 extends over 15 amino acids. V was pared by 2 bases and J by 8 bases, with 6 bases of the junction left unmatched. The CDR3 DNA reads TGTGCCAGCAGTGAAACCTGGACAGGTGATTCACCCCTCCACTTT. This sequence encodes CASSETWTGDSPLHF.

The chain has TRBV5-1 and TRBJ2-3; D not certain. The CDR3 is 15 residues long. CDR1 SGHRS and CDR2 YFSETQ come from the germline V gene. V shed 1 base and J shed 4 bases, with 13 bases lying between them. CDR3 region: CASSLIGQNPDTQYF. CDR3 DNA sequence: TGCGCCAGCAGCTTGATCGGTCAAAACCCAGATACGCAGTATTTT.

This chain uses TRBV5-4 with TRBJ2-7; 7 bases fit TRBD1. This CDR3 is built from 13 residues. Trimming removed 4 bases from V and 1 base from J; junction bases left unmatched: 2. Germline V CDR1 and CDR2: SGHNT, YYREEE (reference sequence). CDR3 in DNA: TGTGCCAGCAGCCCGGGACAGTCCTACGAGCAGTACTTC. Translating it yields CASSPGQSYEQYF.

The CDR3 DNA reads as TGTGCCAGCAGCGTAGATCCCCGGGACAGGGGCACTGAAGCTTTCTTT. Amino acid sequence: CASSVDPRDRGTEAFF. This chain connects TRBV9 to TRBJ1-1; 10 positions match TRBD1. The junction had 6 bases not matched to a gene; V was cut back by 0 bases and J by 4 bases. This CDR3 contains 16 residues. Germline V gene sequence: CDR1 SGDLS, CDR2 YYNGEE.